The sequence of this TCR beta chain was determined in a study of T cells in localized non-small cell lung cancer. Notes on the study in general: A median around 57 of the top 100 tumor clones appeared in adjacent lung.

The CDR3 loop spans 15 amino acids. The V gene's germline CDR1 is SGHVT and CDR2 SQSDAQ. With 9 bases clipped from V and 5 bases from J, the junction kept 4 bases outside the gene matches. Assay: immunoSEQ multiplex PCR; the TCRdb copy retains only in-frame clones and omits some. In the table there are around 1,300 clones, over 35% of which are singletons. This clone was seen a handful of times. The antigen is not known. The TCR comes from a woman aged 18 to 55 with stage I lung adenocarcinoma. This chain joins TRBV7-4 and TRBJ2-2, with TRBD2 identical over 15 bases. The material was lung tumor tissue, obtained before any cancer treatment. The CDR3 loop is CASGLAGGYTGELFF. As DNA, the CDR3 is TGTGCCAGTGGACTAGCGGGAGGGTATACCGGGGAGCTGTTTTTT.